This TCR beta chain came from a study of CD8 T cells in Susac syndrome. Random hexamers primed reverse transcription of about 0.45 to 1 ug RNA. In TCRdb, the immunoSEQ multiplex PCR reads were re-called with MiXCR into one record per CDR3 protein. The sample holds about 130,000 distinct CDR3 sequences, roughly 95% seen once. This clonotype is a singleton in its sample. Unmatched junction bases numbered 3, after V lost 3 bases and J lost 2 bases. This CDR3 comprises 16 residues. Germline CDR1 and CDR2: MNHEY and SMNVEV (reference sequence). The source material was CD4+ T cells from PBMCs. This TCR derives from a human donor in good health. The chain joins TRBV27 to TRBJ2-3; 12 bases fit TRBD1. CDR3 DNA sequence: TGTGCCAGCAGTTTCGGGACAGGGGGCGTCACAGATACGCAGTATTTT. This translates into CASSFGTGGVTDTQYF.